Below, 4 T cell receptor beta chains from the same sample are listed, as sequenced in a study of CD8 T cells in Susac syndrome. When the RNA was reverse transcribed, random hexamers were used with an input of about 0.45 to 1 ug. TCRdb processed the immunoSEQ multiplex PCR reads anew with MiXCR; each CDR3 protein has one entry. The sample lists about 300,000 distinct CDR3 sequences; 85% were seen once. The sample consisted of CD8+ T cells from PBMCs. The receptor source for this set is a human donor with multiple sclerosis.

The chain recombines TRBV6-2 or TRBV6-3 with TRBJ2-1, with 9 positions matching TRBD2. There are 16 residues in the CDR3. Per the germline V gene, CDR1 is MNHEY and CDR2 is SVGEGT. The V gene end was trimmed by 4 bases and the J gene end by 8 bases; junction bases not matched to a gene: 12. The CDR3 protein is CASSSVGASGNYEQFF. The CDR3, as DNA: TGTGCCAGCAGTTCCGTCGGGGCTAGCGGGAATTATGAGCAGTTCTTC.

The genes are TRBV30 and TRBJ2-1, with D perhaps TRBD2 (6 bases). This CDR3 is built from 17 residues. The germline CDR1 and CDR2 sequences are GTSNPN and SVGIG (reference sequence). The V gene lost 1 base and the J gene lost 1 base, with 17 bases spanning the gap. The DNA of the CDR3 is TGTGCCTGGAGTGGCCTTATTAGCGGAGGGTCCTACAATGAGCAGTTCTTC. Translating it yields CAWSGLISGGSYNEQFF.

CDR3 protein: CACPNSRESSDTQYF. The CDR3 DNA is TGTGCCTGCCCAAACTCCCGGGAGTCCTCAGATACGCAGTATTTT. The rearrangement joins TRBV30 to TRBJ2-3; D might be TRBD2 (6 bases). The V and J ends lost 6 bases and 4 bases respectively, with 20 bases between them. The length of the CDR3 is 15 residues. CDR1 is GTSNPN, CDR2 SVGIG, per germline (reference sequence).

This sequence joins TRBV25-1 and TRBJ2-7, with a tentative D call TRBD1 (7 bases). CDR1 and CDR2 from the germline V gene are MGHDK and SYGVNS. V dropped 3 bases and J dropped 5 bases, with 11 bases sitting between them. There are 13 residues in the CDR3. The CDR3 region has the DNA TGTGCCAGCAGTGAGGAGGGGGCGAACGAGCAGTACTTC. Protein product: CASSEEGANEQYF.